Listed below are T cell receptor beta chains from one sample, sequenced in a study of shared clonotypes between healthy human individuals. Some clones are missing from TCRdb's copy, which holds only in-frame ones; the method was immunoSEQ multiplex PCR. The table has a few hundred thousand clones, 95% to 98% seen once. Sequencing used naive CD4+ T cells sorted from blood. All receptors come from a woman younger than 45 in good health. CDR3s include the opening cysteine and the closing phenylalanine or tryptophan. D genes are given only for firm matches. Rows may omit the clone size; those that give it use once, few, many or a size class.

d_call j_call clone_size v_call cdr3_aa cdr3_nt
- TRBJ2-7 once TRBV11-2 CASSLTAYEQYF TGTGCCAGCAGCCTCACAGCCTACGAGCAGTACTTC
TRBD2 TRBJ2-1 - TRBV19 CASHQGLAFFNEQFF TGTGCCAGCCACCAGGGACTAGCCTTTTTCAATGAGCAGTTCTTC
- TRBJ1-2 - TRBV28 CASSRGGTGYYGYTF TGTGCCAGCAGTAGGGGGGGTACTGGGTACTATGGCTACACCTTC
- TRBJ1-6 - TRBV11-2 CASSFGRDHNSPLHF TGTGCCAGCAGCTTTGGCAGGGACCATAATTCACCCCTCCACTTT
TRBD2 TRBJ2-1 once TRBV19 CASSPQAGGPNEQFF TGTGCCAGTAGTCCCCAAGCGGGAGGGCCGAATGAGCAGTTCTTC
- TRBJ2-7 - TRBV28 CASSLWLGTKNEQYF TGTGCCAGCAGTTTATGGTTGGGGACCAAAAACGAGCAGTACTTC
- TRBJ1-1 once TRBV11-2 CASSSRRGGAFF TGTGCCAGCAGCTCCCGACGGGGGGGGGCTTTCTTT
- TRBJ1-6 - TRBV28 CASRGEGFHNSPLHF TGTGCCAGCCGGGGGGAGGGTTTTCATAATTCACCCCTCCACTTT
- TRBJ2-1 - TRBV6-1 CATDLPWGFF TGTGCCACCGACCTGCCCTGGGGGTTCTTC
- TRBJ2-7 - TRBV6-6 CATRPGLNAYEQYF TGTGCCACCCGTCCGGGACTCAATGCCTACGAGCAGTACTTC
- TRBJ2-5 - TRBV5-1 CASSLVVSENPGAQYF TGCGCCAGCAGCTTGGTCGTTAGCGAGAACCCGGGGGCCCAGTACTTC
- TRBJ1-5 - TRBV2 CASRVTGIDQPQHF TGTGCCAGCAGGGTGACAGGTATAGATCAGCCCCAGCATTTT
TRBD2 TRBJ2-5 - TRBV5-1 CASSLLAGLLQETQYF TGCGCCAGCAGCTTGTTAGCGGGGCTCCTCCAAGAGACCCAGTACTTC
- TRBJ2-7 - TRBV19 CASHGSEQYF TGTGCCAGTCACGGGTCCGAGCAGTACTTC
TRBD1 TRBJ2-5 - TRBV19 CASSTRTGLRETQYF TGTGCCAGTAGTACCCGGACAGGGTTACGGGAGACCCAGTACTTC
TRBD2 TRBJ2-3 - TRBV6-1 CASSGGVGLATDTQYF TGTGCCAGCAGTGGTGGAGTAGGACTAGCAACAGATACGCAGTATTTT
- TRBJ1-4 - TRBV5-1 CASSWAKVNEKLFF TGCGCCAGCAGCTGGGCTAAGGTTAATGAAAAACTGTTTTTT
TRBD1 TRBJ2-7 - TRBV6-1 CAGRGTGYYEQYF TGTGCCGGACGGGGGACAGGGTACTACGAGCAGTACTTC
- TRBJ2-5 - TRBV11-2 CASSRGETQYF TGTGCCAGCAGCAGGGGGGAGACCCAGTACTTC
TRBD1 TRBJ1-5 - TRBV19 CASSNGRFRGPGQPQHF TGTGCCAGTAGTAATGGGCGATTCAGGGGGCCGGGTCAGCCCCAGCATTTT
TRBD2 TRBJ2-2 - TRBV2 CASSELAGATGELFF TGTGCCAGCAGTGAACTAGCGGGGGCCACCGGGGAGCTGTTTTTT
TRBD2 TRBJ2-1 - TRBV6-1 CASSESRRAGRVF TGTGCCAGCAGTGAATCGAGGAGGGCAGGGAGGGTCTTC